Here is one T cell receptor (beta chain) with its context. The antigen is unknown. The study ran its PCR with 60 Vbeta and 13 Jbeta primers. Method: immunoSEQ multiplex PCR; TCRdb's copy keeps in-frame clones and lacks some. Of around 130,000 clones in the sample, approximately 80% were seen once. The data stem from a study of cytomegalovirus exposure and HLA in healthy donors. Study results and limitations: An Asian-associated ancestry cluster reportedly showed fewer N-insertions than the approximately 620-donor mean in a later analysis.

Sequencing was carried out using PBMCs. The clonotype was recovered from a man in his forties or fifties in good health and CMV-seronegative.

The chain's CDR3 is CASSLDSGTGETQYF. The CDR3 DNA sequence: TGCGCCAGCAGCTTGGATTCGGGAACGGGGGAGACCCAGTACTTC. The V gene is TRBV5-1, the J gene TRBJ2-5; maybe TRBD2 (5 bases). The germline gives CDR1 SGHRS, CDR2 YFSETQ. Trimming removed 0 bases from V and 5 bases from J, with 14 bases in between. CDR3 size: 15 residues.